These T cell receptor beta chains were read from a single sample in a study of cytomegalovirus exposure and HLA in healthy donors. Sequenced by immunoSEQ multiplex PCR; TCRdb stores in-frame clones only, minus some. The sample holds fewer than 120,000 clones, 76% seen once. The sequencing input was PBMCs. Receptors were obtained from a young man in good health and CMV-seropositive. Both conserved end residues are part of each CDR3. A D gene is named only where the DNA matches it firmly. The size of a clone is reported for some rows only, either as once, few or many, or as a class for expanded clones.

size	D	V	length	J	CDR3	DNA
.	.	TRBV29-1	14	TRBJ2-7	CSVRGAGRSYEQYF	TGCAGCGTCAGGGGAGCCGGACGATCCTACGAGCAGTACTTC
.	TRBD2	TRBV5-5	15	TRBJ2-3	CASRGGGQSGDTQYF	TGTGCCAGCCGGGGGGGAGGACAGTCAGGGGATACGCAGTATTTT
.	TRBD1	TRBV5-8	14	TRBJ1-1	CASSLGQGLTEAFF	TGTGCCAGCAGCTTGGGACAGGGATTAACCGAAGCTTTCTTT
.	TRBD2	TRBV5-1	17	TRBJ2-2	CASSLGLAGGPTGELFF	TGCGCCAGCAGCTTGGGACTAGCGGGGGGCCCCACCGGGGAGCTGTTTTTT
.	TRBD1	TRBV15	15	TRBJ2-4	CATSRERQGKNIQYF	TGTGCCACCAGCAGAGAACGACAGGGGAAAAACATTCAGTACTTC
.	.	TRBV27	16	TRBJ2-7	CASSSSSPGTSYEQYF	TGTGCCAGCAGTTCGTCCTCTCCGGGTACCTCCTACGAGCAGTACTTC
once	.	TRBV2	14	TRBJ2-7	CASSEGLGTHEQYF	TGTGCCAGCAGTGAAGGACTGGGGACTCACGAGCAGTACTTC
.	TRBD1	TRBV19	19	TRBJ2-6	CASSRTGGKGVSGANVLTF	TGTGCCAGTAGTAGGACAGGGGGCAAGGGGGTCTCTGGGGCCAACGTCCTGACTTTC
.	.	TRBV7-3	15	TRBJ1-1	CASSLMGGENTEAFF	TGTGCCAGCAGCTTAATGGGGGGGGAGAACACTGAAGCTTTCTTT
.	.	TRBV13	14	TRBJ1-1	CASSPQGLNTEAFF	TGTGCCAGCAGCCCGCAGGGGTTGAACACTGAAGCTTTCTTT
.	TRBD1	TRBV7-7	15	TRBJ2-7	CASSEGTAPSYEQYF	TGTGCTAGCAGCGAAGGGACAGCGCCTTCCTACGAGCAGTACTTC
.	.	TRBV4-3	15	TRBJ1-3	CASSLSEGRGNTIYF	TGCGCCAGCAGCCTATCCGAAGGGAGGGGGAACACCATATATTTT
.	.	TRBV11-2	14	TRBJ2-7	CASAITGSTYEQYF	TGTGCCAGCGCCATCACAGGATCCACCTACGAGCAGTACTTC
.	.	TRBV27	15	TRBJ2-7	CASSLARLSSYEQYF	TGTGCCAGCAGTTTAGCCAGGCTGAGCTCCTACGAGCAGTACTTC
.	TRBD1	TRBV5-8	14	TRBJ2-1	CASSYRPGQGWQFF	TGTGCCAGCAGCTATAGACCGGGACAGGGTTGGCAGTTCTTC
.	.	TRBV6-5	14	TRBJ1-2	CASSYDMSNYGYTF	TGTGCCAGCAGTTACGACATGTCTAACTATGGCTACACCTTC
.	.	TRBV28	15	TRBJ2-6	CASRTVSSGANVLTF	TGTGCCAGTAGGACTGTTAGCTCTGGGGCCAACGTCCTGACTTTC
.	.	TRBV5-4	15	TRBJ2-7	CASSLAGASSYEQYF	TGTGCCAGCAGCTTGGCGGGTGCAAGCTCCTACGAGCAGTACTTC
.	TRBD2	TRBV7-2	15	TRBJ2-5	CASSPTSGGRETQYF	TGTGCCAGCAGCCCGACTAGCGGGGGAAGGGAGACCCAGTACTTC
.	TRBD2	TRBV5-6	17	TRBJ2-3	CASSFPTSGGAADTQYF	TGTGCCAGCAGCTTTCCGACTAGCGGGGGGGCTGCAGATACGCAGTATTTT
few	TRBD2	TRBV30	17	TRBJ2-3	CAWSRAGAGGGADTQYF	TGTGCCTGGAGTCGGGCGGGGGCGGGGGGAGGCGCAGATACGCAGTATTTT
few	TRBD1	TRBV9	15	TRBJ1-1	CASSGRQGASTEAFF	TGTGCCAGCAGCGGTCGACAGGGGGCGAGCACTGAAGCTTTCTTT
.	TRBD1	TRBV9	14	TRBJ1-2	CASSVGRGLHGYTF	TGTGCCAGCAGCGTAGGGAGGGGGCTACATGGCTACACCTTC
.	TRBD1	TRBV7-9	18	TRBJ2-1	CASSLAGLRDRGANEQFF	TGTGCCAGCAGCTTAGCTGGGTTAAGAGACAGGGGGGCCAATGAGCAGTTCTTC
.	.	TRBV7-9	16	TRBJ2-1	CASSLARGSSYNEQFF	TGTGCCAGCAGCTTAGCTAGGGGGAGTTCCTACAATGAGCAGTTCTTC
.	TRBD2	TRBV28	14	TRBJ2-7	CASSFPGTSGEQYF	TGTGCCAGCAGTTTCCCTGGGACTAGCGGGGAGCAGTACTTC
.	TRBD1	TRBV10-3	13	TRBJ2-7	CAIRGTGAYEQYF	TGTGCCATCAGAGGGACAGGGGCCTACGAGCAGTACTTC
few	.	TRBV27	15	TRBJ2-2	CASSFTGPGPGELFF	TGTGCCAGCAGTTTTACAGGTCCCGGTCCCGGGGAGCTGTTTTTT
.	TRBD2	TRBV7-2	16	TRBJ2-5	CASSLGLAGAGETQYF	TGTGCCAGCAGCTTAGGGTTAGCGGGGGCTGGGGAGACCCAGTACTTC
few	TRBD2	TRBV27	19	TRBJ2-6	CASSPWGGSSLSGANVLTF	TGTGCCAGCAGCCCCTGGGGGGGTTCGTCCCTCTCTGGGGCCAACGTCCTGACTTTC
.	TRBD2	TRBV9	16	TRBJ2-1	CASSPLGTSGGSEQFF	TGTGCCAGCAGCCCTCTCGGGACTAGCGGGGGAAGTGAGCAGTTCTTC
.	.	TRBV7-8	14	TRBJ2-7	CASSLAPGDYEQYF	TGTGCCAGCAGCTTGGCCCCGGGGGACTACGAGCAGTACTTC
.	TRBD1	TRBV6-5	15	TRBJ1-2	CASSPRTGGFGGYTF	TGTGCCAGCAGTCCCCGGACAGGGGGCTTCGGTGGCTACACCTTC
.	.	TRBV30	14	TRBJ2-7	CAWSVTGGRYEQYF	TGTGCCTGGAGTGTAACCGGGGGTAGGTACGAGCAGTACTTC
once	.	TRBV9	13	TRBJ1-6	CASSEFSGSPLHF	TGTGCCAGCAGCGAATTCTCGGGGTCACCCCTCCACTTT
.	TRBD1	TRBV5-1	15	TRBJ2-7	CASSSPGTAFYEQYF	TGCGCCAGCAGCTCCCCCGGGACAGCATTCTACGAGCAGTACTTC
once	TRBD1	TRBV27	15	TRBJ1-2	CASKPPTGDGYGYTF	TGTGCCAGCAAACCCCCGACAGGGGATGGCTATGGCTACACCTTC
.	TRBD1	TRBV15	15	TRBJ2-3	CATSGWTGGTDTQYF	TGTGCCACCAGCGGATGGACAGGGGGCACAGATACGCAGTATTTT
.	.	TRBV2	14	TRBJ1-1	CASSETGRNTEAFF	TGTGCCAGCAGTGAGACAGGCCGTAACACTGAAGCTTTCTTT
.	.	TRBV7-2	13	TRBJ2-1	CASSLVGKHEQFF	TGTGCCAGCAGCTTAGTCGGGAAGCATGAGCAGTTCTTC
.	TRBD1	TRBV2	19	TRBJ1-6	CASSEDPGQQNSYNSPLHF	TGTGCCAGCAGTGAGGACCCGGGACAGCAAAACTCCTATAATTCACCCCTCCACTTT
few	.	TRBV5-1	14	TRBJ2-7	CASSLGVLVGEQYF	TGCGCCAGCAGCTTGGGTGTCTTAGTCGGCGAGCAGTACTTC
.	.	TRBV28	16	TRBJ2-2	CASSPLLQGTTGELFF	TGTGCCAGCAGTCCCCTCCTCCAGGGAACGACCGGGGAGCTGTTTTTT
.	TRBD1	TRBV12-5	15	TRBJ2-5	CASGLVTGGKETQYF	TGTGCTAGTGGTTTGGTGACAGGGGGGAAAGAGACCCAGTACTTC
.	.	TRBV4-1	16	TRBJ2-5	CASSQGTGQGREAQYF	TGCGCCAGCAGCCAAGGAACTGGTCAGGGCAGGGAGGCCCAGTACTTC
.	.	TRBV10-2	11	TRBJ2-5	CASSEATTQYF	TGTGCCAGCAGTGAAGCGACGACCCAGTACTTC
.	TRBD1	TRBV4-3	15	TRBJ1-4	CASSQDRTGNEKLFF	TGCGCCAGCAGCCAAGATCGGACAGGGAATGAAAAACTGTTTTTT
.	.	TRBV4-3	16	TRBJ1-4	CASSLKGHATNEKLFF	TGCGCCAGCAGCCTGAAGGGGCATGCAACTAATGAAAAACTGTTTTTT
.	TRBD2	TRBV4-3	17	TRBJ2-3	CASSHSISGGPTDTQYF	TGCGCCAGCAGCCACTCCATTAGCGGGGGGCCAACAGATACGCAGTATTTT
.	TRBD2	TRBV7-3	13	TRBJ2-7	CASSSGLTYEQYF	TGTGCCAGCAGCTCGGGACTAACCTACGAGCAGTACTTC
.	TRBD2	TRBV6-6	15	TRBJ2-7	CASSYRAGGPSEQYF	TGTGCCAGCAGTTACCGAGCGGGGGGGCCTAGCGAGCAGTACTTC
.	TRBD1	TRBV19	15	TRBJ1-5	CASMYGTASNQPQHF	TGTGCCAGTATGTACGGGACAGCTAGCAATCAGCCCCAGCATTTT
.	.	TRBV11-2	11	TRBJ2-1	CASSAVTEQFF	TGTGCCAGCAGCGCGGTGACTGAGCAGTTCTTC